This T cell receptor beta chain was found in a study of cytomegalovirus exposure and HLA in healthy donors. Notes on the study in general: According to a later analysis, TCR clusters from the first cohort tended to co-occur in the roughly 130 validation repertoires.

Sequencing used immunoSEQ multiplex PCR; TCRdb keeps in-frame clones, though not all of them. Of 250,000 to 350,000 clones listed, around 86% are singletons. In regard to this clone: The target antigen is unknown.

This CDR3 has 14 amino acids. Trimming at V came to 4 bases and at J to 8 bases, leaving 7 bases not matched to a gene. Germline loops: CDR1 SGHRS, CDR2 YFSETQ. Sequenced input: PBMCs. This chain links TRBV5-1 with TRBJ1-4; 8 nucleotides line up with TRBD1. The sequence was collected from a woman aged 18-29 years in good health and CMV-seronegative. The CDR3 sequence is CASSATGTGEKLFF. The DNA of the CDR3 is TGCGCCAGCAGCGCGACCGGGACAGGCGAAAAACTGTTTTTT.